The TCR beta chain under discussion was sequenced for a study of beta chain features in type 1 diabetes. This CDR3 is built from 15 residues. In germline, CDR1 is MGHDK, CDR2 SYGVNS. Trimming removed 4 bases from V and 3 bases from J, with 14 bases in between. A few counts support this clone. Expressed TCRB transcripts were sequenced because the isolated RNA had all been reverse transcribed beforehand. Sequencing was performed with immunoSEQ multiplex PCR; in TCRdb, only in-frame clones are kept and a portion is missing. Counted here are under 800,000 clones, about a sixth occurring once; the ten biggest clones make up about 0.086%. In total, each donor contributed a single heparinised blood draw that averaged about 100 mL. Populations obtained by sorting all exceeded 95% purity.

This rearrangement joins TRBV25-1 to TRBJ2-3, with D possibly being TRBD1 (6 bases). Sequencing was carried out using naive CD4+ T cells from blood. The clonotype originates from a man aged 18 to 29 in good health. CDR3 coding DNA: TGTGCCAGCAGTGGGCGGACAGCTAATACAGATACGCAGTATTTT. This encodes CASSGRTANTDTQYF. Full variable domain (outside the CDR3, taken from reference TRBV25-1 and TRBJ2-3): EADIYQTPRYLVIGTGKKITLECSQTMGHDKMYWYQQDPGMELHLIHYSYGVNSTEKGDLSSESTVSRIRTEHFPLTLESARPSHTSQYLCASSGRTANTDTQYFGPGTRLTVL.